The clone carrying this TCR beta chain has a count of ten or more. This specimen comes from a study of T cells in Graves' hyperthyroidism and ophthalmopathy. Regions amplified from RNA transcripts were the TCR beta CDR3 regions. When the TCR CDR3 underwent first-round RT-PCR, the HTBI primer set was used. TCRdb re-analysed the multiplex PCR reads in MiXCR, keeping a single row per CDR3 protein. The data hold about 96,000 distinct CDR3 sequences, with about 51% observed a single time. A lack of ophthalmopathy progression within 18 months defined stable Graves' hyperthyroidism. Orbital computed tomography and thyroid ultrasound, together with serum TRAb and thyroxine and clinical symptoms, were used for diagnoses. The CDR3 runs to 15 residues. The J segment lost 4 bases and the V segment lost 6 bases, leaving 10 bases of the junction unmatched. Germline assignment: CDR1 SNHLY and CDR2 FYNNEI.

The clonotype comes from a woman aged 40-49 years with Graves' hyperthyroidism. The chain recombines TRBV2 with TRBJ1-2, with 8 positions matching TRBD1. Sequencing was performed on blood. The CDR3 DNA is TGTGCCAGCAGGGTCTCGACAGGGGCTCCCTATGGCTACACCTTC. This codes for CASRVSTGAPYGYTF.